The next 17 T cell receptor beta chains were all read from a single sample in a study of control samples from healthy donors and cancer patients. The assay was immunoSEQ multiplex PCR, and TCRdb's table has in-frame clones only and misses some. The repertoire includes tens of thousands of clones, roughly 90% of them detected once, and 1.5% to 2% sits in the top ten. The sample was PBMCs. These receptors originate from a woman aged 55-70 years with head and neck cancer.

The V call is TRBV5-1, the J call TRBJ1-2; the D is unclear. The CDR3 totals 13 residues. V lost 4 bases and J 7 bases, leaving 14 bases between the germline ends. Looked up from germline, CDR1 is SGHRS and CDR2 is YFSETQ. For the CDR3, the DNA is TGCGCCAGCAGCGCCCGGACGGAGGGTGGCTACACCTTC. It specifies CASSARTEGGYTF.

The chain couples TRBV5-1 to TRBJ2-1; D perhaps matches TRBD2 (6 bases). Germline CDR1 is SGHRS and CDR2 is YFSETQ. The ends were cut back, 7 bases at V and 1 base at J, with 15 bases in the middle. This CDR3 has 15 amino acids. As DNA, the CDR3 is TGCGCCAGCGGGGAGGCCACCTTGTCCTACAATGAGCAGTTCTTC. This sequence encodes CASGEATLSYNEQFF.

The CDR3 DNA sequence: TGTGCCAGCAGCCTCACAGGGCTCGACACTGAAGCTTTCTTT. Translating gives CASSLTGLDTEAFF. The genes are TRBV6-6 and TRBJ1-1; D is perhaps TRBD1 (6 bases). The CDR3 is made up of 14 amino acids. Trimming stripped 6 bases from V and 3 bases from J, with 14 bases between. Germline V gives CDR1 MNHNY, CDR2 SVGAGI (reference sequence).

The J gene is TRBJ2-1, the V gene TRBV24-1, with 10 nucleotides matching TRBD2. V lost 9 bases, J lost 9 bases, and 7 bases stayed unmatched. The germline V gene has CDR1 KGHDR and CDR2 SFDVKD. The CDR3 length is 13 residues. The DNA for the CDR3 is TGTGCCACCTCCGACTGGACTAGCGGTGAGCAGTTCTTC. It is translated as CATSDWTSGEQFF.

This rearrangement joins TRBV19 to TRBJ1-2; D gene ambiguous. V was trimmed by 5 bases and J by 4 bases, leaving 23 bases between them. The CDR3 runs 17 residues. Germline lookup yields CDR1 LNHDA and CDR2 SQIVND (reference sequence). CDR3 sequence: CASSVSPTDPGGYGYTF. The CDR3, as DNA: TGTGCCAGTAGTGTCAGCCCCACCGACCCGGGAGGCTATGGCTACACCTTC.

This sequence joins TRBV24-1 and TRBJ2-1; TRBD2 matches at 8 bases. This CDR3 is 16 amino acids long. Germline values: CDR1 KGHDR, CDR2 SFDVKD. The junction had 14 bases not matched to a gene; V was cut back by 7 bases and J by 7 bases. CDR3 DNA: TGTGCCACCAGCGGCGCCGCTACTAGCGGACGGAATGAGCAGTTCTTC. As protein: CATSGAATSGRNEQFF.

Only one count was recorded for this clone. This chain connects TRBV9 to TRBJ2-1; 12 bases agree with TRBD2. CDR1 and CDR2 from the germline V gene are SGDLS and YYNGEE. The CDR3 contains 17 residues. V shed 3 bases and J 2 bases; nucleotides not matched to a gene: 6. CDR3 sequence: CASSGALAGGPYNEQFF. The DNA for the CDR3 is TGTGCCAGCAGCGGGGCTCTAGCGGGAGGGCCCTACAATGAGCAGTTCTTC.

The chain links TRBV5-1 to TRBJ1-2, with D unresolved. The CDR3 runs 12 residues. From germline, CDR1 is SGHRS and CDR2 YFSETQ. V lost 5 bases and J 4 bases, leaving 9 bases between the germline ends. In DNA form, the CDR3 reads TGCGCCAGCAGGAGGGCCCCCTATGGCTACACCTTC. Encoded protein: CASRRAPYGYTF.

V and J are TRBV7-9 and TRBJ2-3; a possible D gene is TRBD1 (6 bases). The CDR3 is 14 residues long. Germline V CDR1 and CDR2: SEHNR, FQNEAQ (reference sequence). V lost 4 bases and J 0 bases, leaving 8 bases between the germline ends. Here the CDR3 reads CASSSGTSTDTQYF. The CDR3, as DNA: TGTGCCAGCAGCTCCGGGACAAGCACAGATACGCAGTATTTT.

V is TRBV29-1 and J is TRBJ1-4; D is undetermined. In germline, CDR1 is SQVTM, CDR2 ANQGSEA. Between the trimmed V and J ends, which lost 2 bases and 8 bases, there was a span of 12 bases. This CDR3 comprises 13 residues. The CDR3 region is CSVESQSREKLFF. CDR3 coding DNA: TGCAGCGTTGAAAGTCAGTCTCGGGAAAAACTGTTTTTT.

The chain combines TRBV27 with TRBJ1-5, with D possibly matching TRBD1 (6 bases). The length of the CDR3 is 14 residues. Germline V lookup: CDR1 MNHEY, CDR2 SMNVEV (reference sequence). The V gene lost 3 bases and the J gene lost 7 bases, with 13 bases spanning the gap. The CDR3 coding sequence is TGTGCCAGCAGTTTCGTACAGGGCGGACAGCCCCAGCATTTT. This gives the protein CASSFVQGGQPQHF.

The chain has TRBV28 and TRBJ2-7; D might be TRBD1 (6 bases). CDR3 length equals 16 residues. Germline V gives CDR1 MDHEN, CDR2 SYDVKM. Trimming left V 2 bases short and J 2 bases short, with 16 bases between. The CDR3 sequence is CASSLPIDRIAYEQYF. The DNA for the CDR3 is TGTGCCAGCAGTTTACCAATAGACAGGATCGCCTACGAGCAGTACTTC.

The chain combines TRBV24-1 with TRBJ2-3; D is uncertain. The germline V and J ends were trimmed by 10 bases and 3 bases, with 7 bases remaining between them. The CDR3 sequence is 11 residues long. Germline lookup yields CDR1 KGHDR and CDR2 SFDVKD. The CDR3 DNA sequence: TGTGCCACTACACGGACAGATACGCAGTATTTT. Its translation is CATTRTDTQYF.

This clone was detected once. This chain connects TRBV18 to TRBJ2-1, with D maybe TRBD2 (6 bases). The CDR3 loop spans 15 amino acids. Trimming removed 1 base from V and 8 bases from J, with 15 bases in between. Germline values: CDR1 KGHSH, CDR2 LQKENI. CDR3 loop: CASSPRRERVDEQFF. For the CDR3, the DNA is TGTGCCAGCTCACCACGCCGGGAGCGTGTCGATGAGCAGTTCTTC.

V usage is TRBV29-1 and J usage is TRBJ2-7; tentatively, D is TRBD2 (6 bases). Germline CDR1 SQVTM, CDR2 ANQGSEA. V gave up 5 bases and J gave up 7 bases, with 12 bases separating them. CDR3 length: 11 residues. CDR3 DNA sequence: TGCAGCGTTTCGCGGGGAGGAGAGCAGTACTTC. Its translation is CSVSRGGEQYF.

The chain is built from TRBV7-9 and TRBJ2-3; TRBD2 agrees at 8 bases. The CDR3 sequence is 17 residues long. J gave up 1 base and V 0 bases, and 6 bases lay outside the gene matches. Germline CDR1 reads SEHNR; CDR2 reads FQNEAQ (reference sequence). The CDR3, as DNA: TGTGCCAGCAGCTTAGCGAAGGGAGCGGGAGGCACAGATACGCAGTATTTT. Translating gives CASSLAKGAGGTDTQYF.

This clone was counted a single time. J is TRBJ1-2 and V is TRBV6-1; weak D call: TRBD1 (6 bases). This CDR3 has 14 amino acids. Germline V CDR1 and CDR2: MNHNS, SASEGT. Trimming removed 3 bases from V and 7 bases from J, with 15 bases in between. This CDR3 is CASSENDRPTGYTF. The CDR3 region has the DNA TGTGCCAGCAGTGAGAACGACAGGCCTACTGGCTACACCTTC.